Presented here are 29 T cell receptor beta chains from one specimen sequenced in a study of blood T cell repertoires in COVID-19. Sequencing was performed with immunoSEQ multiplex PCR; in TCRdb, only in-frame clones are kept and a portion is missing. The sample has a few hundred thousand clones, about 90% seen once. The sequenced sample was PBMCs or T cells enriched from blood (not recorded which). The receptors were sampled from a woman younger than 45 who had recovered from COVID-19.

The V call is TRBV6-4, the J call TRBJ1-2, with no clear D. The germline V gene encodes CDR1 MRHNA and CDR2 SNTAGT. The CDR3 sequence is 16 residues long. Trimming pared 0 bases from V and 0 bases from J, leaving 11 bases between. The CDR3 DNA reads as TGTGCCAGCAGTGACTCTAGACGGGGAGCTAACTATGGCTACACCTTC. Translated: CASSDSRRGANYGYTF.

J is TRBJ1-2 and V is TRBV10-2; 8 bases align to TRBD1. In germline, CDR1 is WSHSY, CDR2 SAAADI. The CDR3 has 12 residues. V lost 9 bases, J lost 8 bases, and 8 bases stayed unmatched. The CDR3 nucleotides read TGCGCCAGTAGGCAGGGGGCGCGGGGCTACACCTTC. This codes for CASRQGARGYTF.

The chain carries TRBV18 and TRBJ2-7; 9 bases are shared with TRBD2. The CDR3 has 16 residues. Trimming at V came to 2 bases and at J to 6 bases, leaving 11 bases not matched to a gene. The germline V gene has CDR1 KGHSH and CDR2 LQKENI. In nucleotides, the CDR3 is TGTGCCAGCTCACCAGCGGGGGGGGGCCCTTCGGCCGAGCAGTACTTC. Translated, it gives CASSPAGGGPSAEQYF. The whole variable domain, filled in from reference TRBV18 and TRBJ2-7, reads NAGVMQNPRHLVRRRGQEARLRCSPMKGHSHVYWYRQLPEEGLKFMVYLQKENIIDESGMPKERFSAEFPKEGPSILRIQQVVRGDSAAYFCASSPAGGGPSAEQYFGPGTRLTVT.

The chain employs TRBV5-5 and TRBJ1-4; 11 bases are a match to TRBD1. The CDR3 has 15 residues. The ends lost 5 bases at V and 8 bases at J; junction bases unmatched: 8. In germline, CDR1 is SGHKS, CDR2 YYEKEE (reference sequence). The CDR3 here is CASSPGQGVGEKLFF. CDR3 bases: TGTGCCAGCAGTCCGGGACAGGGGGTGGGAGAAAAACTGTTTTTT.

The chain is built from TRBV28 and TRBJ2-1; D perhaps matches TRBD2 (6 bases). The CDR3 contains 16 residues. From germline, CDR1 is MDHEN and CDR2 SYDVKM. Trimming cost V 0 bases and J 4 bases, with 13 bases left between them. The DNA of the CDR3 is TGTGCCAGCAGTTTATGGGGGGGAGACGGGTACAATGAGCAGTTCTTC. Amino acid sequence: CASSLWGGDGYNEQFF.

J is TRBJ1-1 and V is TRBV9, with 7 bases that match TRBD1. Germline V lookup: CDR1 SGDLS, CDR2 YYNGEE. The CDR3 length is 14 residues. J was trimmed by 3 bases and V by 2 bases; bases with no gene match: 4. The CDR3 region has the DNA TGTGCCAGCAGCGTCCGACAGGGAGACACTGAAGCTTTCTTT. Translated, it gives CASSVRQGDTEAFF.

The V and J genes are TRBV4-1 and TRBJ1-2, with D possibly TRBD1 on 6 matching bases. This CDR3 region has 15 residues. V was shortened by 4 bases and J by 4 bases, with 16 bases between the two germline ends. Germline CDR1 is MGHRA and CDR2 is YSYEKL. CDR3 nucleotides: TGCGCCAGCAGCCCGCCCGGACAGTTACTCTATGGCTACACCTTC. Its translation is CASSPPGQLLYGYTF.

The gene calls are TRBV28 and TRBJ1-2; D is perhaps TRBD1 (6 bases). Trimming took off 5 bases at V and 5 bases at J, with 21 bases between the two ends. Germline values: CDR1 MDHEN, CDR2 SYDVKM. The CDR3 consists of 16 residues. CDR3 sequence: CASSTISSGGRYGYTF. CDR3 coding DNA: TGTGCCAGCAGTACGATCTCCAGCGGGGGGCGGTATGGCTACACCTTC.

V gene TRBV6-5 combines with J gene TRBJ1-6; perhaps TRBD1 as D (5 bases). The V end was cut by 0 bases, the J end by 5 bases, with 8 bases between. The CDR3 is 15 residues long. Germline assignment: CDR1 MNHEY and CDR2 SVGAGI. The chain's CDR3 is CASSYSGGDNSPLHF. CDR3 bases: TGTGCCAGCAGTTACTCGGGGGGGGATAATTCACCCCTCCACTTT.

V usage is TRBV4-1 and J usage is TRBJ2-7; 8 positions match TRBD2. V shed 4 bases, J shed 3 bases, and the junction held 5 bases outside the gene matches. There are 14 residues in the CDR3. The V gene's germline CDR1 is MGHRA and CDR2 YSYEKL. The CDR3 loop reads CASSPRGGSYEQYF. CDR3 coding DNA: TGCGCCAGCAGCCCCCGCGGGGGGAGCTACGAGCAGTACTTC.

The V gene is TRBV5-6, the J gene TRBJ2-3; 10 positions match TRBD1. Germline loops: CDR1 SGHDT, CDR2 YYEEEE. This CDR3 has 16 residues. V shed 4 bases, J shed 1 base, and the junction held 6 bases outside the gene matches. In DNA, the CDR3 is TGTGCCAGCAGCGTGACAGGGGGCACGCGCACAGATACGCAGTATTTT. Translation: CASSVTGGTRTDTQYF.

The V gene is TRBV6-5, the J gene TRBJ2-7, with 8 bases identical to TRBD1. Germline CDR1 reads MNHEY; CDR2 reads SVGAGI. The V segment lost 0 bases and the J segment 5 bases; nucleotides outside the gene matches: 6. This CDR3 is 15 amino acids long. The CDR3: CASSYSRTGPNEQYF. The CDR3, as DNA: TGTGCCAGCAGTTACTCCAGGACAGGGCCAAACGAGCAGTACTTC.

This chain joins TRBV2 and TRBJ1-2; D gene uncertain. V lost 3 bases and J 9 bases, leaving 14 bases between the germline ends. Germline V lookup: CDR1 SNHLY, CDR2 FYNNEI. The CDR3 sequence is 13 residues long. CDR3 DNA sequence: TGTGCCAGCAGTGAGCAGTTACCTGGTAGCTACACCTTC. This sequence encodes CASSEQLPGSYTF.

The CDR3 is CASSHAVDRANTQYF. For the CDR3, the DNA is TGTGCCAGCAGCCACGCCGTGGACAGGGCTAATACGCAGTATTTT. The chain joins TRBV7-9 to TRBJ2-3, with TRBD1 identical over 8 bases. Trimming removed 5 bases from V and 7 bases from J; junction bases left unmatched: 11. The CDR3 totals 15 residues. CDR1 and CDR2 from the germline V gene are SEHNR and FQNEAQ (reference sequence).

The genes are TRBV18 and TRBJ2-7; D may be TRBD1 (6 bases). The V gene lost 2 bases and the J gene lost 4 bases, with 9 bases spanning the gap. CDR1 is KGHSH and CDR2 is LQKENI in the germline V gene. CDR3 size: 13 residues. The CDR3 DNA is TGTGCCAGCTCACCAGCAGGGGAATACGAGCAGTACTTC. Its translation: CASSPAGEYEQYF.

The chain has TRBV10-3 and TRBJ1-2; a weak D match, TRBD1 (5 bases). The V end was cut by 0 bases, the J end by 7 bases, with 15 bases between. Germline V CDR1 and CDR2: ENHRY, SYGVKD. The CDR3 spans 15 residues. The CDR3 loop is CAISESQENPRGYTF. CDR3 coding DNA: TGTGCCATCAGTGAGTCACAGGAGAATCCTCGTGGCTACACCTTC.

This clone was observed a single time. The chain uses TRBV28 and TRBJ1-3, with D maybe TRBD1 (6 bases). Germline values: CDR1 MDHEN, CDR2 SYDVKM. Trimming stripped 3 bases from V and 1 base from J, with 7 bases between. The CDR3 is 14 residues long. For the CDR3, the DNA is TGTGCCAGCAGTTTTCAGGGGTCTGGAAACACCATATATTTT. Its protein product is CASSFQGSGNTIYF. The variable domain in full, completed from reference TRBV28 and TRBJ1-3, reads DVKVTQSSRYLVKRTGEKVFLECVQDMDHENMFWYRQDPGLGLRLIYFSYDVKMKEKGDIPEGYSVSREKKERFSLILESASTNQTSMYLCASSFQGSGNTIYFGEGSWLTVV.

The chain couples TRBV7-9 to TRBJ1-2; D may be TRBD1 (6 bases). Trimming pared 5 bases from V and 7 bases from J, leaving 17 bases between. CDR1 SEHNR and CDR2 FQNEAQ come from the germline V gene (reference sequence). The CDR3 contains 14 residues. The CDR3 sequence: CASSPGQPSSGYTF. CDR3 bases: TGTGCCAGCAGCCCAGGACAGCCCTCGAGTGGCTACACCTTC.

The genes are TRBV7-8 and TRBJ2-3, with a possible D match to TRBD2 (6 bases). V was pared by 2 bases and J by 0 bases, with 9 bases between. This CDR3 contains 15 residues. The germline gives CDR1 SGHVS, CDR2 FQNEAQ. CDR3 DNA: TGTGCCAGCAGCTTATGGGCGGGGAGCACAGATACGCAGTATTTT. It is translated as CASSLWAGSTDTQYF.

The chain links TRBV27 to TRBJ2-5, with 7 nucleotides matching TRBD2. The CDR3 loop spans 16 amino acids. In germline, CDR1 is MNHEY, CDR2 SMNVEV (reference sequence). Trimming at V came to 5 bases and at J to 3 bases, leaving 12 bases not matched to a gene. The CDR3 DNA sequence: TGTGCCAGCAGTCCCTGGGGGGGGGAGGTAAAAGAGACCCAGTACTTC. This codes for CASSPWGGEVKETQYF.

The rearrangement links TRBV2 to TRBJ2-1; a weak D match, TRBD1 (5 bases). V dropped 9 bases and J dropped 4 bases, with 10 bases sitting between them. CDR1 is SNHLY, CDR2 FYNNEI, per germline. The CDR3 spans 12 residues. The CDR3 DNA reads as TGTGCCAGACAGGACGAGTACAATGAGCAGTTCTTC. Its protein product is CARQDEYNEQFF.

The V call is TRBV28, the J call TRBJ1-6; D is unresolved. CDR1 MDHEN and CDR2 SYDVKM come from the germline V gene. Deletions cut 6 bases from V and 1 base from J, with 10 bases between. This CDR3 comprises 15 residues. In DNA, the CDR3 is TGTGCCAGCAGCCCAGGAAGATCCTATAATTCACCCCTCCACTTT. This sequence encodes CASSPGRSYNSPLHF.

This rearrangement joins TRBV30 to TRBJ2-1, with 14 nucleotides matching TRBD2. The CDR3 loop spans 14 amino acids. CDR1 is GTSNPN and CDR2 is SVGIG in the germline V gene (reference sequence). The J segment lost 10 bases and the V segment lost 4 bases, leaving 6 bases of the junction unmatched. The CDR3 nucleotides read TGTGCCTGGACTAGACTAGCGGGGGGGCAAGAGCAGTTCTTC. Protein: CAWTRLAGGQEQFF.

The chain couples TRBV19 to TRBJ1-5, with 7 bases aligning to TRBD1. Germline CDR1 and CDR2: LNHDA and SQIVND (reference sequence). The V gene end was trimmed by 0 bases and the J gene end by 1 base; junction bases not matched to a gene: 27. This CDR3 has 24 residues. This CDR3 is CASSIEQGSISFKYSRASNQPQHF. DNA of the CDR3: TGTGCCAGTAGTATAGAACAGGGGTCGATTTCGTTTAAGTATTCTAGGGCAAGCAATCAGCCCCAGCATTTT.

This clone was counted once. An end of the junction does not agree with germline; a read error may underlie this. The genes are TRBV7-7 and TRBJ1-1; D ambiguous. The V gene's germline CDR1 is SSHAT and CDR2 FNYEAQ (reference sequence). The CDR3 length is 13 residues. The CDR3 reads CASSYQMNTEAFF. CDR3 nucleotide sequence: TGTGCTAGCAGCTATCAAATGAACACTGAAGCTTTCTTT.

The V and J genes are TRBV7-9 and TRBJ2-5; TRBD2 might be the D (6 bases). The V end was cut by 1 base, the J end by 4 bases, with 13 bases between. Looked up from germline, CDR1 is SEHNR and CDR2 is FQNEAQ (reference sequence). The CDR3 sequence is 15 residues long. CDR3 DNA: TGTGCCAGCAGCTTAGTAGCGGCCCGCCGAGAGACCCAGTACTTC. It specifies CASSLVAARRETQYF.

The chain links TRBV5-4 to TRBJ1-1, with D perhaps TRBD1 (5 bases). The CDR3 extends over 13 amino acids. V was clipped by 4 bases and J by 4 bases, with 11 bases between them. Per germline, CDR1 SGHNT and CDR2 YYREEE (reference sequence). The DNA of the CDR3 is TGTGCCAGCAGCACCAGGGACTCCACTGAAGCTTTCTTT. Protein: CASSTRDSTEAFF.

CDR3 in amino acids: CASSQREGGYTF. The CDR3 region has the DNA TGTGCCAGCAGCCAACGGGAGGGGGGCTACACCTTC. The chain uses TRBV3-1 (or the pseudogene TRBV3-2) and TRBJ1-2; maybe TRBD1 (5 bases). Deletions cut 2 bases from V and 8 bases from J, with 9 bases between. This CDR3 has 12 amino acids. The germline gives CDR1 LGHDT, CDR2 YNNKEL (reference sequence).

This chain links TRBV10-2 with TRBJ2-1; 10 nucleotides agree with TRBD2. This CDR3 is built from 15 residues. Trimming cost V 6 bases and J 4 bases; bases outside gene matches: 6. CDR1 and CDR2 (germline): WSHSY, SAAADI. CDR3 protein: CASSQAGGTYNEQFF. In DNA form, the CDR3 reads TGCGCCAGCAGCCAAGCGGGGGGGACATACAATGAGCAGTTCTTC.